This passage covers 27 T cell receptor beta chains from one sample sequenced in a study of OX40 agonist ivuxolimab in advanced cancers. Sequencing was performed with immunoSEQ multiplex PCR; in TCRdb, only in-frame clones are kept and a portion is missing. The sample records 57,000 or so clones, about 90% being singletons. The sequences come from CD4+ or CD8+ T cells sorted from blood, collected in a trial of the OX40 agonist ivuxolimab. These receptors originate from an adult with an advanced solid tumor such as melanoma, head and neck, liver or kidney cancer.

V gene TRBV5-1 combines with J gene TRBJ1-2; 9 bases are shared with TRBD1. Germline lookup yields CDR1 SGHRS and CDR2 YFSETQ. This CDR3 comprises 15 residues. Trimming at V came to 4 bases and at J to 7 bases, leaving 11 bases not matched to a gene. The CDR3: CASSTETGGRGGYTF. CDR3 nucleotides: TGCGCCAGCAGCACGGAAACAGGGGGCAGGGGTGGCTACACCTTC.

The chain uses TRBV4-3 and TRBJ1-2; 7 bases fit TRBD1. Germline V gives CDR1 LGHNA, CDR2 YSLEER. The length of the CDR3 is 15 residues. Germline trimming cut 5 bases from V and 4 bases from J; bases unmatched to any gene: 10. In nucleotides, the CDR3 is TGCGCCAGCAGCGTTAACAGGGGCGCTACCTATGGCTACACCTTC. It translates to CASSVNRGATYGYTF.

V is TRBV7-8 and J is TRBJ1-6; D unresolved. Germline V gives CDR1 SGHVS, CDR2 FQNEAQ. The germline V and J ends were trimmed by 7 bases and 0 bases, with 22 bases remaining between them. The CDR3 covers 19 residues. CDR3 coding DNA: TGTGCCAGCACCACTACTCGGGTACCAGCCAGCTCCTATAATTCACCCCTCCACTTT. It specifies CASTTTRVPASSYNSPLHF. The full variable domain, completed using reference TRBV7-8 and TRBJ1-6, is GAGVSQSPRYKVAKRGQDVALRCDPISGHVSLFWYQQALGQGPEFLTYFQNEAQLDKSGLPSDRFFAERPEGSVSTLKIQRTQQEDSAVYLCASTTTRVPASSYNSPLHFGNGTRLTVT.

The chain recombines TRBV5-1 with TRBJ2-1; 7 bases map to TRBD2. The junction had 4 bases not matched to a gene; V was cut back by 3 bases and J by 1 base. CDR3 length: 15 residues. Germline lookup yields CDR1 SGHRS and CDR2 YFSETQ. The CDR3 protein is CASSYGTISYNEQFF. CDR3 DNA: TGCGCCAGCAGCTATGGGACTATATCCTACAATGAGCAGTTCTTC.

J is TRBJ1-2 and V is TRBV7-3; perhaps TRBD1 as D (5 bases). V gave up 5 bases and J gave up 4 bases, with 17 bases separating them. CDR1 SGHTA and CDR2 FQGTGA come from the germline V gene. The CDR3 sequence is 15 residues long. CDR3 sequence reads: CASSPGGGWGYGYTF. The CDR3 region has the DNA TGTGCCAGCAGCCCCGGGGGGGGATGGGGCTATGGCTACACCTTC. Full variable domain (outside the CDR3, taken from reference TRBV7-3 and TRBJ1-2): GAGVSQTPSNKVTEKGKYVELRCDPISGHTALYWYRQSLGQGPEFLIYFQGTGAADDSGLPNDRFFAVRPEGSVSTLKIQRTERGDSAVYLCASSPGGGWGYGYTFGSGTRLTVV.

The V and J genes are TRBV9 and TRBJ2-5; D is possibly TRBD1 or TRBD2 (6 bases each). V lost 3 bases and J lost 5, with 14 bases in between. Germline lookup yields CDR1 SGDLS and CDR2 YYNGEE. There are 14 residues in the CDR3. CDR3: CASSGGAGSETQYF. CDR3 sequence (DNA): TGTGCCAGCAGCGGGGGGGCAGGGTCTGAGACCCAGTACTTC.

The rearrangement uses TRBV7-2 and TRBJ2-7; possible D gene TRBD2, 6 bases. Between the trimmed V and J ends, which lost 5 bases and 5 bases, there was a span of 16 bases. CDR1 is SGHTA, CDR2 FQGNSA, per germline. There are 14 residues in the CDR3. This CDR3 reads CASSPLTSIHEQYF. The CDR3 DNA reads TGTGCCAGCAGCCCCTTGACTAGTATCCACGAGCAGTACTTC.

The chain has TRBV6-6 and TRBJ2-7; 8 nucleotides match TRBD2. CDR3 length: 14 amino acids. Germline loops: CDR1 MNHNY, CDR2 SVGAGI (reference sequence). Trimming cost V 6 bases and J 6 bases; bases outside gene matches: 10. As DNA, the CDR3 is TGTGCCAGCAGACCGCCGGGACTAGTAAGCGAGCAGTACTTC. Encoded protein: CASRPPGLVSEQYF.

The CDR3, as DNA: TGTGCCAGCAGCCTAGGGACTAGAGGGCCAGAGACCCAGTACTTC. It codes for CASSLGTRGPETQYF. The V gene is TRBV7-3, the J gene TRBJ2-5; TRBD2 matches at 8 bases. The junction had 9 bases not matched to a gene; V was cut back by 5 bases and J by 4 bases. The CDR3 spans 15 residues. CDR1 SGHTA and CDR2 FQGTGA come from the germline V gene. Full variable domain (rest looked up from reference TRBV7-3 and TRBJ2-5): GAGVSQTPSNKVTEKGKYVELRCDPISGHTALYWYRQSLGQGPEFLIYFQGTGAADDSGLPNDRFFAVRPEGSVSTLKIQRTERGDSAVYLCASSLGTRGPETQYFGPGTRLLVL.

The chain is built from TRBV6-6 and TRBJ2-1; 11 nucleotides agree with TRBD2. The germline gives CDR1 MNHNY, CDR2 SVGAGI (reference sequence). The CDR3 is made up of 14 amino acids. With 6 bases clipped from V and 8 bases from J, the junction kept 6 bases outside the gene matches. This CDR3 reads CASRLAGGPYEQFF. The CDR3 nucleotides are TGTGCCAGCAGGTTAGCGGGAGGGCCCTATGAGCAGTTCTTC.

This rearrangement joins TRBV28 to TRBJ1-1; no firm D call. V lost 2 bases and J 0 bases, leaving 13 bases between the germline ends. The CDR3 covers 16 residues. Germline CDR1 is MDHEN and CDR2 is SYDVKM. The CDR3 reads CASSLRWRDVNTEAFF. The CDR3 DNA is TGTGCCAGCAGTTTACGGTGGCGAGACGTGAACACTGAAGCTTTCTTT.

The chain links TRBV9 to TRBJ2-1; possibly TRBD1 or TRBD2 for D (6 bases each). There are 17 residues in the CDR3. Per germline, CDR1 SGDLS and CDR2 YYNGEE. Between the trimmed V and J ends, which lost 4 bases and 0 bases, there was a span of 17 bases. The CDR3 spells CASSLRGASSSYNEQFF. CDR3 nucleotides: TGTGCCAGCAGCCTAAGGGGGGCCTCGAGCTCCTACAATGAGCAGTTCTTC.

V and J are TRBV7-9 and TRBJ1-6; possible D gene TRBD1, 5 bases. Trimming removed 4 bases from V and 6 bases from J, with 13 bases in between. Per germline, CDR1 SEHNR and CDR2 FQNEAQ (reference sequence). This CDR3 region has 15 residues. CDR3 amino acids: CASSYSGQGNSPLHF. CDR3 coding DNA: TGTGCCAGCAGCTACTCTGGGCAGGGTAATTCACCCCTCCACTTT.

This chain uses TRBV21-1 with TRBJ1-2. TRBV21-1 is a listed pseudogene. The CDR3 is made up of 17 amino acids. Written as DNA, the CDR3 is TGTGCCAGCAGCAAATCTCAGGGACCAATTCGGGGCTATGGCTACACCTTC. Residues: CASSKSQGPIRGYGYTF.

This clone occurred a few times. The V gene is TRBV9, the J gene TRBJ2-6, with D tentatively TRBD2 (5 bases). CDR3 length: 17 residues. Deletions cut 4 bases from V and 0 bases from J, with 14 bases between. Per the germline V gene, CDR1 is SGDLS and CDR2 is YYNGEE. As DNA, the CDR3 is TGTGCCAGCAGCAGGGAGACTACGGACTCTGGGGCCAACGTCCTGACTTTC. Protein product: CASSRETTDSGANVLTF. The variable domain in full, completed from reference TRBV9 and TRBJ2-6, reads DSGVTQTPKHLITATGQRVTLRCSPRSGDLSVYWYQQSLDQGLQFLIQYYNGEERAKGNILERFSAQQFPDLHSELNLSSLELGDSALYFCASSRETTDSGANVLTFGAGSRLTVL.

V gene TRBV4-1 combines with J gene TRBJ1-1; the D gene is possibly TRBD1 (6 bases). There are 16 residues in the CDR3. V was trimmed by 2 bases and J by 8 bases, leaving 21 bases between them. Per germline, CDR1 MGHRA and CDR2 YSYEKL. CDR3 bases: TGCGCCAGCAGCCAAAGAAGGGAAGTGAGGCAGGGGGAAGCTTTCTTT. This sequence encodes CASSQRREVRQGEAFF.

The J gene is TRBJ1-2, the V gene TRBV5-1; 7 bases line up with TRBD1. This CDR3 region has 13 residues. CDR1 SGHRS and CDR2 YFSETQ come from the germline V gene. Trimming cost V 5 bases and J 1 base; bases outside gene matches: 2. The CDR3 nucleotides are TGCGCCAGCAGATGGGACAGTAACTATGGCTACACCTTC. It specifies CASRWDSNYGYTF.

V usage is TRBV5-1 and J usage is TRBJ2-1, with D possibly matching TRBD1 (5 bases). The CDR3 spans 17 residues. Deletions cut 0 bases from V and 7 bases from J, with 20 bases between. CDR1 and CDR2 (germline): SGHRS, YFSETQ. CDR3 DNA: TGCGCCAGCAGCTTGGTCCAGGGTTCCAGGACCCAGAATGAGCAGTTCTTC. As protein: CASSLVQGSRTQNEQFF.

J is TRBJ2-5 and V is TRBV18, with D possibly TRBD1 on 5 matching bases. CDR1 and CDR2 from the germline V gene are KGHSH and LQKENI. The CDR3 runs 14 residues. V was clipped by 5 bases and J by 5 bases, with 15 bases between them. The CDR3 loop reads CASSKTDLRETQYF. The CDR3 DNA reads TGTGCCAGCTCAAAGACAGACCTACGGGAGACCCAGTACTTC. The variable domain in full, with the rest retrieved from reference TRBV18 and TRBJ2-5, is NAGVMQNPRHLVRRRGQEARLRCSPMKGHSHVYWYRQLPEEGLKFMVYLQKENIIDESGMPKERFSAEFPKEGPSILRIQQVVRGDSAAYFCASSKTDLRETQYFGPGTRLLVL.

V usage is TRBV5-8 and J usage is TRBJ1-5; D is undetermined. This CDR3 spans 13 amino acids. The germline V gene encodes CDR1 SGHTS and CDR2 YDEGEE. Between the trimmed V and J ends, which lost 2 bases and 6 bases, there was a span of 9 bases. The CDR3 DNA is TGTGCCAGCAGCTTTTCCTGGAGTCAGCCCCAGCATTTT. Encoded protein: CASSFSWSQPQHF.

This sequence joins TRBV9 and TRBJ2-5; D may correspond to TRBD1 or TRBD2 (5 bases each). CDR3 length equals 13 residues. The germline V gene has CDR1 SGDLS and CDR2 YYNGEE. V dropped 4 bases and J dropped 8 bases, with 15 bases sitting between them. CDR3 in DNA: TGTGCCAGCAGCTCCGGGACGAGGGAAACCCAGTACTTC. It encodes CASSSGTRETQYF. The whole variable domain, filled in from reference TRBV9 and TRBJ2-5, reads DSGVTQTPKHLITATGQRVTLRCSPRSGDLSVYWYQQSLDQGLQFLIQYYNGEERAKGNILERFSAQQFPDLHSELNLSSLELGDSALYFCASSSGTRETQYFGPGTRLLVL.

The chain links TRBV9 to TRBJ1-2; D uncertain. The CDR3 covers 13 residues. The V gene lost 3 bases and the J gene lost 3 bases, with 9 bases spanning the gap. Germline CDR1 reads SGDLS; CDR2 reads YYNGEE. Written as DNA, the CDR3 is TGTGCCAGCAGCGGACCCGTCGACTATGGCTACACCTTC. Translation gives CASSGPVDYGYTF. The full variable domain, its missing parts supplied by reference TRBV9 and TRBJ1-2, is DSGVTQTPKHLITATGQRVTLRCSPRSGDLSVYWYQQSLDQGLQFLIQYYNGEERAKGNILERFSAQQFPDLHSELNLSSLELGDSALYFCASSGPVDYGYTFGSGTRLTVV.

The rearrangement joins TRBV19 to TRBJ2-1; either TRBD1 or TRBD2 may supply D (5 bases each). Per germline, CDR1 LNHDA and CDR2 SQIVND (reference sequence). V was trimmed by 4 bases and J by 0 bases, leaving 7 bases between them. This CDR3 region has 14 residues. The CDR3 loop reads CASSRGFSYNEQFF. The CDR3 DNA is TGTGCCAGTAGTAGGGGGTTCTCCTACAATGAGCAGTTCTTC.

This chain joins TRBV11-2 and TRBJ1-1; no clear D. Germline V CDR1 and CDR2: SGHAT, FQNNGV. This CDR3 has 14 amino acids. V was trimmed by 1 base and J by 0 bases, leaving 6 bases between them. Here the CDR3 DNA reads TGTGCCAGCAGCTTAGGACCATTGAACACTGAAGCTTTCTTT. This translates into CASSLGPLNTEAFF.

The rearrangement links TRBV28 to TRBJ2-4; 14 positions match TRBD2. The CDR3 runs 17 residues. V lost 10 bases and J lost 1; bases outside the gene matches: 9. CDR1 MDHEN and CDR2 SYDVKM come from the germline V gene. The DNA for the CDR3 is TGTGCCACGCCGGGACTAGCGGGAGAAGGGGCCAAAAACATTCAGTACTTC. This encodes CATPGLAGEGAKNIQYF.

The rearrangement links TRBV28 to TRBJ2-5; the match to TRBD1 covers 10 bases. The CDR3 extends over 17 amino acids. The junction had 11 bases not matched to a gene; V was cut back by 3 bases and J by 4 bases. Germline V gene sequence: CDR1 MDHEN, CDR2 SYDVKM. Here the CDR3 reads CASSFVGTGEFGETQYF. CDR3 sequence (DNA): TGTGCCAGCAGTTTTGTCGGGACAGGGGAATTTGGAGAGACCCAGTACTTC.

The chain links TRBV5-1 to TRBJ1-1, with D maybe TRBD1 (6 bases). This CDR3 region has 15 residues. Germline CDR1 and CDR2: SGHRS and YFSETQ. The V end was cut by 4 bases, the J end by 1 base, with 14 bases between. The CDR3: CASSPTTGSNTEAFF. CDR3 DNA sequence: TGCGCCAGCAGCCCCACGACAGGATCGAACACTGAAGCTTTCTTT.